This T cell receptor (beta chain) was sequenced in a study of monozygotic twins with inflammatory bowel disease. Study-wide findings and caveats: Support for any single strong IBD-associated signal or clonotype was not found.

Details on this clonotype: Its antigen is currently unknown.

This CDR3 has 15 residues. CDR1 SEHNR and CDR2 FQNEAQ come from the germline V gene (reference sequence). A total RNA quantity of roughly 3,300 ng went into each TCR library. The UMIs contained a 6-nucleotide sample barcode. They were added by template switching during cDNA synthesis. TCRdb reanalyzed the 5' RACE reads and collapses them to one entry per CDR3 protein, without DNA. Its table lists some 200,000 distinct CDR3 sequences. This TCR came from a human donor with ulcerative colitis or Crohn's disease, or a healthy co-twin of an affected twin (not recorded which). Sequenced input: blood. The V call is TRBV7-9, the J call TRBJ1-5; checking the TCRdb D call of TRBD1 is not possible without DNA. The CDR3 protein is CASSLGGQHNQPQHF.